The T cell receptor (beta chain) under discussion was sequenced for a study of blood T cell repertoires in COVID-19. Clones were read by immunoSEQ multiplex PCR, and TCRdb kept only the in-frame ones, dropping some. In the table there are tens of thousands of clones, roughly 85% of which are singletons. The CDR3 consists of 17 residues. With 0 bases removed from V and 2 bases from J, the gap between germline ends came to 13 bases. This receptor was taken from a man between 60 and 75 years old with acute or convalescent COVID-19. Material: peripheral blood. The V gene is TRBV6-7, the J gene TRBJ2-2; D is perhaps TRBD2 (6 bases). TRBV6-7 falls under the ORF class, with uncertain function. DNA for the CDR3: TGTGCCAGCAGTTACTCGGGGGAGGAATCAAACACCGGGGAGCTGTTTTTT. This encodes CASSYSGEESNTGELFF.